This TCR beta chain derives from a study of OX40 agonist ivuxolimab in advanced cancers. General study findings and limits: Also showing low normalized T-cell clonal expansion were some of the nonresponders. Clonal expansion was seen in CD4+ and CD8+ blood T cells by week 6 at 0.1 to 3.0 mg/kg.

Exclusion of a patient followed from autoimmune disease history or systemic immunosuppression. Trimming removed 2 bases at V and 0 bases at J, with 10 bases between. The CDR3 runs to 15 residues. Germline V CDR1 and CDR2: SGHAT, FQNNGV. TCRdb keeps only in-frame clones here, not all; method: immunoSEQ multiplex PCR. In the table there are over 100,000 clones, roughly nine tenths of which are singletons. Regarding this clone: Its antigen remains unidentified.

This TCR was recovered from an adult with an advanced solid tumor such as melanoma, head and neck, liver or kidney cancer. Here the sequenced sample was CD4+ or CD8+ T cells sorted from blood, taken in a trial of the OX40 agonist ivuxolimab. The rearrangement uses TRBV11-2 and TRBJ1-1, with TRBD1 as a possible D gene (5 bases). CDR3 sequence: CASSLLRGMNTEAFF. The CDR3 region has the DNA TGTGCCAGCAGCTTACTTCGGGGGATGAACACTGAAGCTTTCTTT.